These 3 T cell receptor beta chains share one sample of origin, sequenced in a study of tumor-infiltrating lymphocytes in primary liver carcinoma. Making TCR beta cDNA involved roughly 0.55 ug total RNA and a constant-region primer. Generation of the TCR beta libraries relied on three nested multiplex PCR rounds using slightly modified ARM-PCR. For around 9 cycles apiece, the opening two PCR rounds ran with TRBV1-TRBV30 forward primers and a C-beta reverse primer. TCRdb reprocessed the multiplex PCR reads via MiXCR and lists one record per CDR3 protein. The sample carries around 71,000 distinct CDR3 sequences, 70% to 75% recorded once. For each extraction, RNA and DNA were obtained together from around 20-30 mg of unsorted bulk tissue. The source material was liver tumor tissue from sampling region 4. Specified subset: tumor region T4, right-lateral pole. The source of these receptors is a woman aged 55-70 years with primary liver carcinoma and hepatitis B virus infection.

This chain links TRBV6-6 with TRBJ2-3; no definite D call. Per germline, CDR1 MNHNY and CDR2 SVGAGI (reference sequence). The CDR3 contains 12 residues. V was trimmed by 4 bases and J by 6 bases, leaving 8 bases between them. CDR3: CASSLGMDTQYF. The CDR3 DNA sequence: TGTGCCAGCAGTTTGGGCATGGATACGCAGTATTTT.

This clonotype has only a few counts. A much larger clone lies a single base off, so this may be a read error. The chain combines TRBV5-4 with TRBJ2-5, with 13 bases lining up with TRBD2. The germline gives CDR1 SGHNT, CDR2 YYREEE (reference sequence). V was clipped by 3 bases and J by 2 bases; unmatched bases: 4. CDR3 length: 16 residues. The CDR3 DNA reads TGTGCCAGCAGCTCTCCGGGACTAGCGGGACAAGAGACCCAGTACTTC. Protein sequence: CASSSPGLAGQETQYF.

About this clonotype itself: The CDR3 end shows no conserved phenylalanine or tryptophan, and so a read error is likely. V gene TRBV29-1 combines with J gene TRBJ1-1; 7 bases match TRBD1. Germline V lookup: CDR1 SQVTM, CDR2 ANQGSEA. The CDR3 totals 11 residues. With V trimmed by 6 bases and J by 4 bases, 2 bases remained unmatched. The CDR3 reads CSVRGATEAFL. The CDR3 coding sequence is TGCAGCGTCAGGGGGGCCACTGAAGCTTTCTTA.